Listed here are 17 T cell receptor beta chains from one sample, sequenced in a study of CD4 T cells in relation to SARS-CoV-2 and coronaviruses. Unexposed donor CD4+ T cells date from about 2011-2018, before the COVID-19 pandemic. Isolation of CD4+ T cells took place after approximately 10 days in culture. The assay was immunoSEQ multiplex PCR, and TCRdb's table has in-frame clones only and misses some. Of 30,000 or so clones in the sample, around 72% were seen once. Their recognized antigens are unknown. The sample was CD4+ T cells from PBMCs, cultured in vitro. These receptors were collected from a human donor in good health.

The J gene is TRBJ1-4, the V gene TRBV7-2; D is unresolved. The CDR3 runs to 15 residues. The V end was cut by 5 bases, the J end by 3 bases, with 13 bases between. CDR1 SGHTA and CDR2 FQGNSA come from the germline V gene. CDR3 sequence: CASSNRGWANEKLFF. The CDR3 DNA follows: TGTGCCAGCAGCAACCGCGGGTGGGCTAATGAAAAACTGTTTTTT.

The chain carries TRBV19 and TRBJ2-5; TRBD2 agrees at 8 bases. Germline V gene sequence: CDR1 LNHDA, CDR2 SQIVND (reference sequence). There are 15 residues in the CDR3. V shed 1 base, J shed 1 base, and the junction held 2 bases outside the gene matches. The CDR3 region has the DNA TGTGCCAGTAGTATAGTAGCGGGGAGCCAAGAGACCCAGTACTTC. Amino acids: CASSIVAGSQETQYF.

This clone occurred a few times. V is TRBV30 and J is TRBJ2-3; D uncertain. CDR3 size: 11 residues. V was shortened by 4 bases and J by 3 bases, with 5 bases between the two germline ends. Per germline, CDR1 GTSNPN and CDR2 SVGIG (reference sequence). The chain's CDR3 is CAWTETDTQYF. CDR3 bases: TGTGCCTGGACGGAGACAGATACGCAGTATTTT.

CDR3 sequence (DNA): TGTGCCAGCTCACCACCCGGCTTCAATGAAAAACTGTTTTTT. It yields the protein CASSPPGFNEKLFF. The rearrangement links TRBV18 to TRBJ1-4; D is uncertain. In germline, CDR1 is KGHSH, CDR2 LQKENI. The CDR3 length is 14 residues. V was cut by 0 bases and J by 5 bases, with 7 bases left in between.

This chain uses TRBV4-2 with TRBJ2-7, with D perhaps TRBD1 (5 bases). The CDR3 totals 16 residues. Trimming left V 1 base short and J 0 bases short, with 13 bases between. Germline-derived CDR1 and CDR2 are LGHNA and YNFKEQ. As DNA, the CDR3 is TGTGCCAGCAGCCAAGGGACACTCGGGCGCTCCTACGAGCAGTACTTC. Translated: CASSQGTLGRSYEQYF.

The chain joins TRBV5-6 to TRBJ2-5; D remains unclear. The V gene's germline CDR1 is SGHDT and CDR2 YYEEEE. This CDR3 comprises 13 residues. The V and J ends lost 4 bases and 5 bases respectively, with 12 bases between them. The CDR3 bases are TGTGCCAGCAGCCGGGCCCTGGGGGAGACCCAGTACTTC. Protein: CASSRALGETQYF.

The chain carries TRBV6-5 and TRBJ1-5; the D gene is possibly TRBD1 (6 bases). The CDR3 runs to 15 residues. Between the trimmed V and J ends, which lost 4 bases and 2 bases, there was a span of 12 bases. Germline CDR1 MNHEY, CDR2 SVGAGI. In DNA, the CDR3 is TGTGCCAGCAGTTCGTCAGGGGAAGGCAATCAGCCCCAGCATTTT. Translated, it gives CASSSSGEGNQPQHF.

J is TRBJ1-5 and V is TRBV19, with D tentatively TRBD1 (6 bases). This CDR3 is 15 amino acids long. In germline, CDR1 is LNHDA, CDR2 SQIVND (reference sequence). The V end was cut by 5 bases, the J end by 2 bases, with 13 bases between. CDR3: CASSSQQGGNQPQHF. CDR3 nucleotides: TGTGCCAGTAGTTCCCAACAGGGTGGCAATCAGCCCCAGCATTTT.

The chain is built from TRBV4-1 and TRBJ2-7; 10 nucleotides match TRBD2. This CDR3 contains 17 residues. J gave up 6 bases and V 1 base, and 12 bases lay outside the gene matches. The germline CDR1 and CDR2 sequences are MGHRA and YSYEKL. CDR3: CASSQGEWASGSSEQYF. DNA for the CDR3: TGCGCCAGCAGCCAAGGGGAATGGGCTAGCGGGAGCTCCGAGCAGTACTTC.

The chain recombines TRBV18 with TRBJ2-3, with D unclear. Germline values: CDR1 KGHSH, CDR2 LQKENI. Between the trimmed V and J ends, which lost 3 bases and 2 bases, there was a span of 15 bases. This CDR3 spans 16 amino acids. CDR3 nucleotides: TGTGCCAGCTCACCTTTACCCAGAGAATTCACAGATACGCAGTATTTT. Protein: CASSPLPREFTDTQYF.

This clone showed up just a few times. This chain uses TRBV5-1 with TRBJ2-3, with 8 bases fitting TRBD2. This CDR3 region has 15 residues. Germline loops: CDR1 SGHRS, CDR2 YFSETQ. The trim removed 1 base at V and 3 bases at J, leaving 4 bases unmatched. This CDR3 is CASSLYRGGTDTQYF. In DNA form, the CDR3 reads TGCGCCAGCAGCTTGTACCGGGGGGGAACAGATACGCAGTATTTT.

This clone was counted a few times. J is TRBJ1-6 and V is TRBV10-3; D unclear. V was trimmed by 4 bases and J by 5 bases, leaving 9 bases between them. In germline, CDR1 is ENHRY, CDR2 SYGVKD. The CDR3 has 14 residues. In nucleotides, the CDR3 is TGTGCCATCAGTGGGCATGCTAATAATTCACCCCTCCACTTT. This codes for CAISGHANNSPLHF.

This clone has only a few counts. The chain couples TRBV7-9 to TRBJ1-3; D ambiguous. The CDR3 totals 16 residues. Germline V gene lookup returns CDR1 SEHNR and CDR2 FQNEAQ (reference sequence). V was pared by 2 bases and J by 2 bases, with 13 bases between. CDR3 loop: CASSLSPAGTGNTIYF. CDR3 DNA sequence: TGTGCCAGCAGCTTATCCCCGGCTGGGACTGGAAACACCATATATTTT.

This chain joins TRBV9 and TRBJ2-2; no definite D call. The CDR3 is 13 residues long. Germline values: CDR1 SGDLS, CDR2 YYNGEE. Trimming pared 0 bases from V and 6 bases from J, leaving 6 bases between. CDR3 coding DNA: TGTGCCAGCAGCGTAGATTGGGCCGGGGAGCTGTTTTTT. As protein: CASSVDWAGELFF.

This clone was detected only a few times. J is TRBJ2-7 and V is TRBV3-1 (or the pseudogene TRBV3-2), with D perhaps being TRBD1 or TRBD2 (5 bases each). Per germline, CDR1 LGHDT and CDR2 YNNKEL (reference sequence). The V end lost 3 bases, the J end lost 0 bases, and 9 bases lay between the germline ends. The CDR3 totals 14 residues. DNA of the CDR3: TGTGCCAGCAGCCAGGGGACGGGCTCCTACGAGCAGTACTTC. Protein: CASSQGTGSYEQYF.

The V gene is TRBV7-9, the J gene TRBJ1-5; D may be TRBD1 (5 bases). The length of the CDR3 is 13 residues. Trimming shortened V by 5 bases and J by 7 bases, and 12 bases separated the two germline ends. Germline V lookup: CDR1 SEHNR, CDR2 FQNEAQ (reference sequence). In DNA form, the CDR3 reads TGTGCCAGCAGCCCTGCGGGGGGGCAGCCCCAGCATTTT. This codes for CASSPAGGQPQHF. Using reference TRBV7-9 and TRBJ1-5 for the parts outside the CDR3, the full variable domain is DTGVSQNPRHKITKRGQNVTFRCDPISEHNRLYWYRQTLGQGPEFLTYFQNEAQLEKSRLLSDRFSAERPKGSFSTLEIQRTEQGDSAMYLCASSPAGGQPQHFGDGTRLSIL.

The chain combines TRBV6-1 with TRBJ2-7, with 9 bases matching TRBD2. V gave up 0 bases and J gave up 0 bases; unmatched junction bases: 0. The CDR3 covers 15 residues. From germline, CDR1 is MNHNS and CDR2 SASEGT. CDR3 protein: CASSEALAGSYEQYF. The CDR3 DNA is TGTGCCAGCAGTGAAGCACTAGCGGGCTCCTACGAGCAGTACTTC.